This is a list of T cell receptor beta chains from one sample in a study of T cell responses to AZD1222 COVID-19 vaccine. Sequencing used immunoSEQ multiplex PCR; TCRdb keeps in-frame clones, though not all of them. Of about 180,000 clones in the sample, about 86% were seen once. This specimen consisted of peripheral blood, obtained on day 0 of AZD1222 vaccination. These receptors came from an adult in good health. CDR3s include the opening cysteine and the closing phenylalanine or tryptophan. Fields, in order: clone size, V gene, D gene, J gene, CDR3 DNA, CDR3 protein. A D gene is named only where the DNA matches it firmly. Where a row states a size, it is once, few, many or the class of an expanded clone; other rows omit it.

abundance: NA
v_gene: TRBV7-9
d_gene: NA
j_gene: TRBJ1-3
CDR3nt: TGTGCCAGCCCCGCTCCCACAGACACCATATATTTT
CDR3aa: CASPAPTDTIYF

abundance: few
v_gene: TRBV7-9
d_gene: TRBD1
j_gene: TRBJ2-7
CDR3nt: TGTGCCAGCAGCGGACAGGGTGTCCACGAGCAGTACTTC
CDR3aa: CASSGQGVHEQYF

abundance: NA
v_gene: TRBV13
d_gene: TRBD2
j_gene: TRBJ2-3
CDR3nt: TGTGCCAGCAGCCCTTCGTATGGGACTAGATCAGATACGCAGTATTTT
CDR3aa: CASSPSYGTRSDTQYF

abundance: NA
v_gene: TRBV28
d_gene: NA
j_gene: TRBJ2-6
CDR3nt: TGTGCCAGCAGCAGAACAGGATCTGGGGCCAACGTCCTGACTTTC
CDR3aa: CASSRTGSGANVLTF

abundance: NA
v_gene: TRBV4-1
d_gene: TRBD2
j_gene: TRBJ2-3
CDR3nt: TGCGCCAGCAGCCACATGGGACTAGCGGGATCCACAGATACGCAGTATTTT
CDR3aa: CASSHMGLAGSTDTQYF

abundance: NA
v_gene: TRBV30
d_gene: NA
j_gene: TRBJ1-5
CDR3nt: TGTGCCTGGGCCGAAGCCAGCAATCAGCCCCAGCATTTT
CDR3aa: CAWAEASNQPQHF

abundance: NA
v_gene: TRBV12-3/TRBV12-4
d_gene: NA
j_gene: TRBJ1-2
CDR3nt: TGTGCCAGCAGCCCCGGGAACTTTAATGGCTACACCTTC
CDR3aa: CASSPGNFNGYTF

abundance: NA
v_gene: TRBV5-1
d_gene: TRBD2
j_gene: TRBJ2-3
CDR3nt: TGCGCCAGCAGCTCCCTCCCTTCTAGCGGGGGGATCGCGCAGTATTTT
CDR3aa: CASSSLPSSGGIAQYF

abundance: NA
v_gene: TRBV19
d_gene: NA
j_gene: TRBJ2-3
CDR3nt: TGTGCCAGTAGTCCTACCCTGGAGGCCACAGATACGCAGTATTTT
CDR3aa: CASSPTLEATDTQYF

abundance: once
v_gene: TRBV6-5
d_gene: NA
j_gene: TRBJ2-2
CDR3nt: TGTGCCAGCAGTTATGCGGGCACCGGGGAGCTGTTTTTT
CDR3aa: CASSYAGTGELFF

abundance: NA
v_gene: TRBV28
d_gene: NA
j_gene: TRBJ2-6
CDR3nt: TGTGCCAGCAGGAATGGGCAGGGGTACTCTGGGGCCAACGTCCTGACTTTC
CDR3aa: CASRNGQGYSGANVLTF

abundance: NA
v_gene: TRBV5-5
d_gene: TRBD2
j_gene: TRBJ2-2
CDR3nt: TGTGCCAGCATGCGGGGGGGAGGCCCCGGGGAGCTGTTTTTT
CDR3aa: CASMRGGGPGELFF

abundance: NA
v_gene: TRBV12-3/TRBV12-4
d_gene: NA
j_gene: TRBJ1-2
CDR3nt: TGTGCCAGCAGTTTCTCAGGGGATGGTGGCTACACCTTC
CDR3aa: CASSFSGDGGYTF

abundance: NA
v_gene: TRBV20-1
d_gene: NA
j_gene: TRBJ2-5
CDR3nt: TGCAGTGCTAGGAGAGAGACCCAGTACTTC
CDR3aa: CSARRETQYF

abundance: once
v_gene: TRBV24-1
d_gene: NA
j_gene: TRBJ1-5
CDR3nt: TGTGCCACCAGTGGTAGAGGGGGTCAGCCCCAGCATTTT
CDR3aa: CATSGRGGQPQHF

abundance: NA
v_gene: TRBV6-2/TRBV6-3
d_gene: TRBD1
j_gene: TRBJ2-2
CDR3nt: TGTGCCAGCAGTTACTCCATGGGACAGGGGGGAACCGGGGAGCTGTTTTTT
CDR3aa: CASSYSMGQGGTGELFF

abundance: NA
v_gene: TRBV25-1
d_gene: NA
j_gene: TRBJ1-4
CDR3nt: TGTGCCAGCAGTGGGCCGGCTGGTGAAAAACTGTTTTTT
CDR3aa: CASSGPAGEKLFF

abundance: NA
v_gene: TRBV9
d_gene: NA
j_gene: TRBJ2-2
CDR3nt: TGTGCCAGCAGCGTAACGGACTCGAACACCGGGGAGCTGTTTTTT
CDR3aa: CASSVTDSNTGELFF

abundance: NA
v_gene: TRBV3-1/TRBV3-2
d_gene: TRBD1
j_gene: TRBJ1-2
CDR3nt: TGTGCCAGCAGCCCACTGGACAGGGACTATGGCTACACCTTC
CDR3aa: CASSPLDRDYGYTF

abundance: NA
v_gene: TRBV6-2/TRBV6-3
d_gene: NA
j_gene: TRBJ2-5
CDR3nt: TGTGCCAGCAGTTTAGTACAATTGGGAGAGACCCAGTACTTC
CDR3aa: CASSLVQLGETQYF

abundance: once
v_gene: TRBV19
d_gene: NA
j_gene: TRBJ2-7
CDR3nt: TGTGCCAGTAGTATTAGGAGAATACCCCTCTACGAGCAGTACTTC
CDR3aa: CASSIRRIPLYEQYF

abundance: NA
v_gene: TRBV5-1
d_gene: NA
j_gene: TRBJ1-4
CDR3nt: TGCGCCAGCAGCCCACGGACATCTGGAGAAAAACTGTTTTTT
CDR3aa: CASSPRTSGEKLFF

abundance: NA
v_gene: TRBV7-9
d_gene: TRBD1
j_gene: TRBJ2-7
CDR3nt: TGTGCCAGCAGCTTAGGGACAGGCTACGAGCAGTACTTC
CDR3aa: CASSLGTGYEQYF

abundance: once
v_gene: TRBV7-3
d_gene: NA
j_gene: TRBJ2-4
CDR3nt: TGTGCCAGCAGCTTAGGGTACAAAAACATTCAGTACTTC
CDR3aa: CASSLGYKNIQYF

abundance: NA
v_gene: TRBV12-5
d_gene: NA
j_gene: TRBJ2-3
CDR3nt: TGTGCTAGTGCCACTGGCAGGGGAGATACGCAGTATTTT
CDR3aa: CASATGRGDTQYF

abundance: NA
v_gene: TRBV11-2
d_gene: NA
j_gene: TRBJ1-4
CDR3nt: TGTGCCAGCAGCTTAGATAGGGCCGCAACTAATGAAAAACTGTTTTTT
CDR3aa: CASSLDRAATNEKLFF

abundance: NA
v_gene: TRBV7-9
d_gene: TRBD1
j_gene: TRBJ1-6
CDR3nt: TGTGCCACCGGGACAGGGGGCTATAATTCACCCCTCCACTTT
CDR3aa: CATGTGGYNSPLHF